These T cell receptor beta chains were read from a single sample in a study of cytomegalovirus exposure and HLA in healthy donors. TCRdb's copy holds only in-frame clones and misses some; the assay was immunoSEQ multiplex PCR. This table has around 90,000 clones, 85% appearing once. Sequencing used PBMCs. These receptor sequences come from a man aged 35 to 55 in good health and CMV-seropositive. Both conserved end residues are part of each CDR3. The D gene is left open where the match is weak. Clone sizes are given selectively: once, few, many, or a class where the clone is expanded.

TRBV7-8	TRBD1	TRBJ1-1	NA	TGTGCCAGCAGCTCGACAGGGAGCGCCTACACTGAAGCTTTCTTT	CASSSTGSAYTEAFF
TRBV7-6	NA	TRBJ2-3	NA	TGTGCCAGCAGCTTAGAAGCTCCATCTAGCGCGGCTGGTACGCAGTATTTT	CASSLEAPSSAAGTQYF
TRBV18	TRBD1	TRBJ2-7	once	TGTGCCAGCTCACCTAGGGACAGGGGACCCTACGAGCAGTACTTC	CASSPRDRGPYEQYF
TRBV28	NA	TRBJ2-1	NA	TGTGCCAGCAGCCCACGAGCCGCCCACTTGTATGAGCAGTTCTTC	CASSPRAAHLYEQFF
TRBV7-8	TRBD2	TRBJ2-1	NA	TGTGCCAGCAGCTTAGCGGCGACTAGCGGGGGCCTAAGCTCCTACAATGAGCAGTTCTTC	CASSLAATSGGLSSYNEQFF
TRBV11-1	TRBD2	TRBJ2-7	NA	TGTGCCAGCAGCAGCGGGGGGAGCTCCTACGAGCAGTACTTC	CASSSGGSSYEQYF
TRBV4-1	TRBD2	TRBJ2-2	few	TGCGCCAGCAGCCAAGATCAGGGACTAGCGGGGGGGGAGCTGTTTTTT	CASSQDQGLAGGELFF
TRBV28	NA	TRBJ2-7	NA	TGTGCCACCACCCGGGGCTCCTACGAGCAGTACTTC	CATTRGSYEQYF
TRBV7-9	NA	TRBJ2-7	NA	TGTGCCAGCAGCTTGCCTGGGGGCGAGCAGTACTTC	CASSLPGGEQYF
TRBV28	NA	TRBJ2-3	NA	TGTGCCAGCGCTGGACAGACAGATACGCAGTATTTT	CASAGQTDTQYF
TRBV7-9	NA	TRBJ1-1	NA	TGTGCCAGCAGCTTAGACGGCAGGCGCAACACTGAAGCTTTCTTT	CASSLDGRRNTEAFF
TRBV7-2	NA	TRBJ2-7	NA	TGTGCCAGCAGCCTCCAAACCGGGGGAAAGAGCCTTACCTACGAGCAGTACTTC	CASSLQTGGKSLTYEQYF
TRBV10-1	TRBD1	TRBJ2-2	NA	TGCGCCACCTCCGGGACAGGGACCGGGGAGCTGTTTTTT	CATSGTGTGELFF
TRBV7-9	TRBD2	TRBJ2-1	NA	TGTGCCAGCAGCTGGGGACGGGGGGTAGCGGGAGGGCAGAATGAGCAGTTCTTC	CASSWGRGVAGGQNEQFF
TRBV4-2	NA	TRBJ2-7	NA	TGTGCCAGCAGCCAAGGGGCAGCCTCCTACGAGCAGTACTTC	CASSQGAASYEQYF
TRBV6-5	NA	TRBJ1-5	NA	TGTGCCAGCAGTTACGAGGTGGGGCCTTATCAGCCCCAGCATTTT	CASSYEVGPYQPQHF
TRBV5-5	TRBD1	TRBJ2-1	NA	TGTGCCAGCAGCTTGGGAGGGACAGGGAGCAGGACTGAGCAGTTCTTC	CASSLGGTGSRTEQFF
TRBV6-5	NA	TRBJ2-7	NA	TGTGCCAGCAAGAGGACTTCCCGCTTGAACGAGCAGTACTTC	CASKRTSRLNEQYF
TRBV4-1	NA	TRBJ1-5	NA	TGCGCCAGCAGCCAGGGAGGGGACGAGCCCCAGCATTTT	CASSQGGDEPQHF
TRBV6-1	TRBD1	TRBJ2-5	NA	TGTGCCACGACAGGGGGTGGAAAGACCCAGTACTTC	CATTGGGKTQYF
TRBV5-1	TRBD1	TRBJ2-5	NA	TGCGCCAGCAGCACCACAGGGGGTCAAGAGACCCAGTACTTC	CASSTTGGQETQYF
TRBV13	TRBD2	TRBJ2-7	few	TGTGCCAGCAGCTCCCGTGCTAGCGGGGGTTACGAGCAGTACTTC	CASSSRASGGYEQYF